These 17 T cell receptor beta chains came from one sample sequenced in a study of shared clonotypes between healthy human individuals. Clones were sequenced by immunoSEQ multiplex PCR, and TCRdb holds only the in-frame ones, with some missing. The repertoire has about 690,000 clones, less than 95% of them found once; the top ten carry 30% to 40%. Specimen: memory CD8+ T cells from PBMCs. Sample subset: CD45RO+ cells pooled with CCR7-negative TemRA cells. Receptor source: a man between 18 and 29 years old in good health. Some clones in this sample may be carry-over from other donors' samples.

The chain is built from TRBV7-2 and TRBJ2-1, with D perhaps matching TRBD2 (7 bases). Trimming took 9 bases from V and 0 from J, leaving 27 bases between them. The CDR3 is made up of 19 amino acids. From germline, CDR1 is SGHTA and CDR2 FQGNSA. The CDR3 here is CARGLAALRGGSSYNEQFF. The CDR3 DNA reads as TGTGCCAGGGGTCTAGCGGCCCTAAGAGGGGGGAGCTCCTACAATGAGCAGTTCTTC.

CDR3 protein: CASRRASGSTDTQYF. Here the CDR3 DNA reads TGCGCCAGCAGACGGGCTAGCGGGAGCACAGATACGCAGTATTTT. This chain links TRBV4-1 with TRBJ2-3; TRBD2 agrees at 8 bases. CDR3 size: 15 residues. The junction had 5 bases not matched to a gene; V was cut back by 6 bases and J by 0 bases. Germline values: CDR1 MGHRA, CDR2 YSYEKL.

V is TRBV14 and J is TRBJ1-1; D is possibly TRBD1 (6 bases). The germline V gene has CDR1 SGHDN and CDR2 FVKESK. V lost 5 bases, J lost 10 bases, and 17 bases lay in between. This CDR3 comprises 13 residues. The CDR3, as DNA: TGTGCCAGCAGCATAAGGACAGATGGTGGAGCTTTCTTT. Translation gives CASSIRTDGGAFF.

The chain employs TRBV5-4 and TRBJ1-5; D perhaps matches TRBD1 (5 bases). Per germline, CDR1 SGHNT and CDR2 YYREEE (reference sequence). The CDR3 length is 15 residues. Between the trimmed V and J ends, which lost 9 bases and 0 bases, there was a span of 16 bases. CDR3 region: CATHTGPYSNQPQHF. The CDR3 region has the DNA TGTGCCACGCATACAGGACCGTATAGCAATCAGCCCCAGCATTTT.

CDR3 sequence: CASSPRTSVEDEQYF. DNA of the CDR3: TGTGCCAGCAGCCCTCGGACTAGCGTGGAGGACGAGCAGTACTTC. The chain recombines TRBV7-9 with TRBJ2-7; 9 bases align to TRBD2. The trim removed 5 bases at V and 5 bases at J, leaving 10 bases unmatched. This CDR3 region has 15 residues. Germline V gene lookup returns CDR1 SEHNR and CDR2 FQNEAQ (reference sequence).

This clone was detected only once. V and J are TRBV10-2 and TRBJ1-5; D perhaps matches TRBD1 (5 bases). This CDR3 region has 14 residues. Germline V gene sequence: CDR1 WSHSY, CDR2 SAAADI. V was trimmed by 0 bases and J by 7 bases, leaving 10 bases between them. CDR3 DNA sequence: TGCGCCAGCAGTGAGTCAAGGGGTGTCCAGCCCCAGCATTTT. It translates to CASSESRGVQPQHF.

This clone was seen only once. The chain joins TRBV11-2 to TRBJ1-2, with TRBD1 as a possible D gene (6 bases). The CDR3 covers 15 residues. In germline, CDR1 is SGHAT, CDR2 FQNNGV. Between the trimmed V and J ends, which lost 0 bases and 4 bases, there was a span of 12 bases. CDR3 protein: CASSLDGGRVYGYTF. For the CDR3, the DNA is TGTGCCAGCAGCTTAGATGGGGGGCGCGTCTATGGCTACACCTTC.

This clone was recorded once. The chain is built from TRBV7-9 and TRBJ2-5; D gene ambiguous. From germline, CDR1 is SEHNR and CDR2 FQNEAQ (reference sequence). V was clipped by 2 bases and J by 1 base, with 14 bases between them. This CDR3 has 16 amino acids. The DNA for the CDR3 is TGTGCCAGCAGCTTATACGTTCCCCGGCCCCAAGAGACCCAGTACTTC. Protein product: CASSLYVPRPQETQYF.

The gene calls are TRBV30 and TRBJ2-1, with a weak D call TRBD2 (5 bases). Germline CDR1 reads GTSNPN; CDR2 reads SVGIG (reference sequence). There are 14 residues in the CDR3. V lost 0 bases, J lost 2 bases, and 8 bases lay in between. In DNA, the CDR3 is TGTGCCTGGAGTGTAGCGGTAACCTACAATGAGCAGTTCTTC. Residues: CAWSVAVTYNEQFF.

This chain links TRBV6-5 with TRBJ2-1; TRBD2 aligns across 8 bases. The CDR3 has 15 residues. Per germline, CDR1 MNHEY and CDR2 SVGAGI. J was trimmed by 8 bases and V by 4 bases; bases with no gene match: 10. The CDR3 loop reads CASSWRGAGEDEQFF. As DNA, the CDR3 is TGTGCCAGCAGTTGGCGGGGAGCGGGAGAGGATGAGCAGTTCTTC.

The rearrangement joins TRBV9 to TRBJ1-1; D might be TRBD1 (5 bases). Germline assignment: CDR1 SGDLS and CDR2 YYNGEE. This CDR3 has 15 residues. V lost 7 bases to trimming and J lost 1 base, with 17 bases between them. CDR3 protein: CASSRPGRGNTEAFF. The CDR3 DNA reads as TGTGCCAGCTCTAGACCGGGGAGGGGGAACACTGAAGCTTTCTTT. The full variable domain, completed using reference TRBV9 and TRBJ1-1, is DSGVTQTPKHLITATGQRVTLRCSPRSGDLSVYWYQQSLDQGLQFLIQYYNGEERAKGNILERFSAQQFPDLHSELNLSSLELGDSALYFCASSRPGRGNTEAFFGQGTRLTVV.

The chain recombines TRBV7-3 with TRBJ2-7, with 7 bases aligning to TRBD1. Germline V gives CDR1 SGHTA, CDR2 FQGTGA. The CDR3 is 15 amino acids. The junction had 7 bases not matched to a gene; V was cut back by 3 bases and J by 2 bases. The CDR3 region is CASSFLGDSTYEQYF. The DNA of the CDR3 is TGTGCCAGCAGCTTTTTGGGGGACAGTACCTACGAGCAGTACTTC.

This chain links TRBV27 with TRBJ1-4, with a weak D call TRBD1 (5 bases). Trimming took 5 bases from V and 0 from J, leaving 10 bases between them. This CDR3 comprises 15 residues. From germline, CDR1 is MNHEY and CDR2 SMNVEV (reference sequence). CDR3 residues: CASSNSGPTNEKLFF. The CDR3 DNA is TGTGCCAGCAGTAACTCAGGGCCAACTAATGAAAAACTGTTTTTT.

The chain combines TRBV5-1 with TRBJ1-1, with D uncertain. Per germline, CDR1 SGHRS and CDR2 YFSETQ. The CDR3 extends over 13 amino acids. The ends were cut back, 0 bases at V and 3 bases at J, with 6 bases in the middle. DNA of the CDR3: TGCGCCAGCAGCTTGGGGCGTCACACTGAAGCTTTCTTT. This sequence encodes CASSLGRHTEAFF.

The CDR3 DNA reads TGTGCCAGCAGTACTGTGGTGGATACGCAGTATTTT. It encodes CASSTVVDTQYF. This sequence joins TRBV2 and TRBJ2-3; D gene unclear. This CDR3 comprises 12 residues. Between the trimmed V and J ends, which lost 5 bases and 6 bases, there was a span of 9 bases. The germline gives CDR1 SNHLY, CDR2 FYNNEI.

The rearrangement links TRBV27 to TRBJ2-1, with a possible D match to TRBD1 (6 bases). This CDR3 has 17 amino acids. V was cut by 3 bases and J by 3 bases, with 18 bases left in between. Germline V gives CDR1 MNHEY, CDR2 SMNVEV (reference sequence). CDR3 sequence reads: CASSFWSAGAGYNEQFF. The CDR3 DNA reads TGTGCCAGCAGTTTTTGGTCGGCAGGGGCCGGCTACAATGAGCAGTTCTTC.

The V gene is TRBV6-5, the J gene TRBJ2-7; 7 nucleotides agree with TRBD2. Germline assignment: CDR1 MNHEY and CDR2 SVGAGI. V lost 0 bases to trimming and J lost 2 bases; unmatched junction nucleotides: 4. The CDR3 sequence is 15 residues long. Here the CDR3 DNA reads TGTGCCAGCAGTTACTCGACGGGGGGAGCCTACGAGCAGTACTTC. Its protein product is CASSYSTGGAYEQYF.